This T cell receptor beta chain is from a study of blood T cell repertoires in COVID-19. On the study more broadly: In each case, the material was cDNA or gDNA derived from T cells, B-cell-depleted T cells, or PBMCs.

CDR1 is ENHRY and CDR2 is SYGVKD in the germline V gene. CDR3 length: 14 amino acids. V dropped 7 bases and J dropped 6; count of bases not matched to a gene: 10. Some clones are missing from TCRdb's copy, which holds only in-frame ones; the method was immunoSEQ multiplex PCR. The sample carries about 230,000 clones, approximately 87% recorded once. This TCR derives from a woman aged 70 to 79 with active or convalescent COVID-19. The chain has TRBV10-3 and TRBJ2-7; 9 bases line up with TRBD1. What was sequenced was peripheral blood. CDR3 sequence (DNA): TGTGCCATCAAGAGGGAGGACAGGGGTACCGAGCAGTACTTC. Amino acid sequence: CAIKREDRGTEQYF.